The 11 T cell receptor beta chains below come from one sample, sequenced in a study of vaccination and CD4 T cells after COVID-19. Treatment specified: approximately 11-day PBMC culture with coronavirus spike peptide pools or control peptides (ViraFEST assay). Their recognized antigens are unknown. Once obtained from cultured CD4+ T cells, the DNA was sequenced using the Oncomine TCR Beta short-read assay. TCRdb itself ran the PCR reads through MiXCR, one entry per CDR3 protein. The sample holds 20,000 or so distinct CDR3 sequences, 47% seen once. The sequencing input was cultured CD4+ T cells from blood. These TCRs come from a human donor with COVID-19.

This chain connects TRBV11-2 to TRBJ2-5, with D unclear. In germline, CDR1 is SGHAT, CDR2 FQNNGV. The CDR3 is 14 amino acids. Trimming removed 0 bases from V and 1 base from J, with 6 bases in between. As DNA, the CDR3 is TGTGCCAGCAGCTTAGACCTATCCCAAGAGACCCAGTACTTC. Its translation: CASSLDLSQETQYF.

The rearrangement links TRBV20-1 to TRBJ1-1, with 9 nucleotides matching TRBD1. The CDR3 totals 15 residues. CDR1 DFQATT and CDR2 SNEGSKA come from the germline V gene (reference sequence). J gave up 6 bases and V 4 bases, and 12 bases lay outside the gene matches. CDR3: CSANPLSGTGSEAFF. The CDR3 region has the DNA TGCAGTGCTAACCCATTATCCGGGACAGGGTCTGAAGCTTTCTTT.

V gene TRBV5-8 combines with J gene TRBJ1-1; D not resolved. In germline, CDR1 is SGHTS, CDR2 YDEGEE. CDR3 size: 13 residues. Trimming removed 8 bases from V and 1 base from J, with 12 bases in between. The CDR3, as DNA: TGTGCCAGTAATATCTGGAGGAACACTGAAGCTTTCTTT. Translating it yields CASNIWRNTEAFF.

This sequence joins TRBV7-6 and TRBJ2-7; D possibly corresponds to TRBD1 (5 bases). Germline values: CDR1 SGHVS, CDR2 FNYEAQ. V lost 1 base, J lost 1 base, and 11 bases lay in between. The CDR3 length is 15 residues. The DNA for the CDR3 is TGTGCCAGCAGCTTAGTCCCTAGGGGATCCTACGAGCAGTACTTC. Encoded protein: CASSLVPRGSYEQYF.

The genes are TRBV11-2 and TRBJ1-2; D not certain. The germline V and J ends were trimmed by 1 base and 4 bases, with 7 bases remaining between them. This CDR3 is 13 amino acids long. Germline-derived CDR1 and CDR2 are SGHAT and FQNNGV. The CDR3: CASSLATSYGYTF. CDR3 nucleotides: TGTGCCAGCAGCTTAGCTACCAGCTATGGCTACACCTTC.

This clonotype was seen only a few times. V gene TRBV7-3 combines with J gene TRBJ1-1; maybe TRBD1 (5 bases). The CDR3 length is 13 residues. Germline CDR1 reads SGHTA; CDR2 reads FQGTGA. Deletions cut 5 bases from V and 2 bases from J, with 9 bases between. The CDR3 region has the DNA TGTGCCAGCAGCCAGGGCAGAAACACTGAAGCTTTCTTT. It specifies CASSQGRNTEAFF.

This clonotype turned up a few times. The V gene is TRBV6-1, the J gene TRBJ2-7; D perhaps matches TRBD1 (6 bases). V was trimmed by 6 bases and J by 6 bases, leaving 15 bases between them. This CDR3 has 13 amino acids. Germline V CDR1 and CDR2: MNHNS, SASEGT. The DNA for the CDR3 is TGTGCCAGCAGCGACAACAGGGCTTCCGAGCAGTACTTC. Its protein product is CASSDNRASEQYF.

The J gene is TRBJ2-1, the V gene TRBV7-3, with a tentative D call TRBD2 (6 bases). This CDR3 comprises 14 residues. Germline assignment: CDR1 SGHTA and CDR2 FQGTGA. V lost 0 bases and J 5 bases, leaving 8 bases between the germline ends. CDR3 DNA: TGTGCCAGCAGCTTAACTGGGAGGAACAATGAGCAGTTCTTC. Protein product: CASSLTGRNNEQFF.

V usage is TRBV19 and J usage is TRBJ1-2; unclear D gene. CDR3 size: 15 residues. V was cut by 7 bases and J by 4 bases, with 19 bases left in between. Per germline, CDR1 LNHDA and CDR2 SQIVND (reference sequence). The CDR3 loop is CASILMVGSLYGYTF. Here the CDR3 DNA reads TGTGCCAGTATTTTGATGGTGGGGTCCCTCTATGGCTACACCTTC.

The V and J genes are TRBV7-2 and TRBJ2-3, with D hard to call. The V gene lost 8 bases and the J gene lost 6 bases, with 27 bases spanning the gap. The CDR3 spans 17 residues. Germline V CDR1 and CDR2: SGHTA, FQGNSA. Here the CDR3 reads CASGRSTTARYADTQYF. Here the CDR3 DNA reads TGTGCCAGCGGACGGTCGACGACTGCTCGGTACGCCGATACGCAGTATTTT.

The chain employs TRBV7-8 and TRBJ1-1, with a possible D match to TRBD1 (6 bases). Deletions cut 3 bases from V and 3 bases from J, with 11 bases between. This CDR3 is 14 amino acids long. From germline, CDR1 is SGHVS and CDR2 FQNEAQ. As DNA, the CDR3 is TGTGCCAGCAGCTTCCAGGGGACGGACACTGAAGCTTTCTTT. Protein sequence: CASSFQGTDTEAFF. Using reference TRBV7-8 and TRBJ1-1 for the parts outside the CDR3, the full variable domain is GAGVSQSPRYKVAKRGQDVALRCDPISGHVSLFWYQQALGQGPEFLTYFQNEAQLDKSGLPSDRFFAERPEGSVSTLKIQRTQQEDSAVYLCASSFQGTDTEAFFGQGTRLTVV.